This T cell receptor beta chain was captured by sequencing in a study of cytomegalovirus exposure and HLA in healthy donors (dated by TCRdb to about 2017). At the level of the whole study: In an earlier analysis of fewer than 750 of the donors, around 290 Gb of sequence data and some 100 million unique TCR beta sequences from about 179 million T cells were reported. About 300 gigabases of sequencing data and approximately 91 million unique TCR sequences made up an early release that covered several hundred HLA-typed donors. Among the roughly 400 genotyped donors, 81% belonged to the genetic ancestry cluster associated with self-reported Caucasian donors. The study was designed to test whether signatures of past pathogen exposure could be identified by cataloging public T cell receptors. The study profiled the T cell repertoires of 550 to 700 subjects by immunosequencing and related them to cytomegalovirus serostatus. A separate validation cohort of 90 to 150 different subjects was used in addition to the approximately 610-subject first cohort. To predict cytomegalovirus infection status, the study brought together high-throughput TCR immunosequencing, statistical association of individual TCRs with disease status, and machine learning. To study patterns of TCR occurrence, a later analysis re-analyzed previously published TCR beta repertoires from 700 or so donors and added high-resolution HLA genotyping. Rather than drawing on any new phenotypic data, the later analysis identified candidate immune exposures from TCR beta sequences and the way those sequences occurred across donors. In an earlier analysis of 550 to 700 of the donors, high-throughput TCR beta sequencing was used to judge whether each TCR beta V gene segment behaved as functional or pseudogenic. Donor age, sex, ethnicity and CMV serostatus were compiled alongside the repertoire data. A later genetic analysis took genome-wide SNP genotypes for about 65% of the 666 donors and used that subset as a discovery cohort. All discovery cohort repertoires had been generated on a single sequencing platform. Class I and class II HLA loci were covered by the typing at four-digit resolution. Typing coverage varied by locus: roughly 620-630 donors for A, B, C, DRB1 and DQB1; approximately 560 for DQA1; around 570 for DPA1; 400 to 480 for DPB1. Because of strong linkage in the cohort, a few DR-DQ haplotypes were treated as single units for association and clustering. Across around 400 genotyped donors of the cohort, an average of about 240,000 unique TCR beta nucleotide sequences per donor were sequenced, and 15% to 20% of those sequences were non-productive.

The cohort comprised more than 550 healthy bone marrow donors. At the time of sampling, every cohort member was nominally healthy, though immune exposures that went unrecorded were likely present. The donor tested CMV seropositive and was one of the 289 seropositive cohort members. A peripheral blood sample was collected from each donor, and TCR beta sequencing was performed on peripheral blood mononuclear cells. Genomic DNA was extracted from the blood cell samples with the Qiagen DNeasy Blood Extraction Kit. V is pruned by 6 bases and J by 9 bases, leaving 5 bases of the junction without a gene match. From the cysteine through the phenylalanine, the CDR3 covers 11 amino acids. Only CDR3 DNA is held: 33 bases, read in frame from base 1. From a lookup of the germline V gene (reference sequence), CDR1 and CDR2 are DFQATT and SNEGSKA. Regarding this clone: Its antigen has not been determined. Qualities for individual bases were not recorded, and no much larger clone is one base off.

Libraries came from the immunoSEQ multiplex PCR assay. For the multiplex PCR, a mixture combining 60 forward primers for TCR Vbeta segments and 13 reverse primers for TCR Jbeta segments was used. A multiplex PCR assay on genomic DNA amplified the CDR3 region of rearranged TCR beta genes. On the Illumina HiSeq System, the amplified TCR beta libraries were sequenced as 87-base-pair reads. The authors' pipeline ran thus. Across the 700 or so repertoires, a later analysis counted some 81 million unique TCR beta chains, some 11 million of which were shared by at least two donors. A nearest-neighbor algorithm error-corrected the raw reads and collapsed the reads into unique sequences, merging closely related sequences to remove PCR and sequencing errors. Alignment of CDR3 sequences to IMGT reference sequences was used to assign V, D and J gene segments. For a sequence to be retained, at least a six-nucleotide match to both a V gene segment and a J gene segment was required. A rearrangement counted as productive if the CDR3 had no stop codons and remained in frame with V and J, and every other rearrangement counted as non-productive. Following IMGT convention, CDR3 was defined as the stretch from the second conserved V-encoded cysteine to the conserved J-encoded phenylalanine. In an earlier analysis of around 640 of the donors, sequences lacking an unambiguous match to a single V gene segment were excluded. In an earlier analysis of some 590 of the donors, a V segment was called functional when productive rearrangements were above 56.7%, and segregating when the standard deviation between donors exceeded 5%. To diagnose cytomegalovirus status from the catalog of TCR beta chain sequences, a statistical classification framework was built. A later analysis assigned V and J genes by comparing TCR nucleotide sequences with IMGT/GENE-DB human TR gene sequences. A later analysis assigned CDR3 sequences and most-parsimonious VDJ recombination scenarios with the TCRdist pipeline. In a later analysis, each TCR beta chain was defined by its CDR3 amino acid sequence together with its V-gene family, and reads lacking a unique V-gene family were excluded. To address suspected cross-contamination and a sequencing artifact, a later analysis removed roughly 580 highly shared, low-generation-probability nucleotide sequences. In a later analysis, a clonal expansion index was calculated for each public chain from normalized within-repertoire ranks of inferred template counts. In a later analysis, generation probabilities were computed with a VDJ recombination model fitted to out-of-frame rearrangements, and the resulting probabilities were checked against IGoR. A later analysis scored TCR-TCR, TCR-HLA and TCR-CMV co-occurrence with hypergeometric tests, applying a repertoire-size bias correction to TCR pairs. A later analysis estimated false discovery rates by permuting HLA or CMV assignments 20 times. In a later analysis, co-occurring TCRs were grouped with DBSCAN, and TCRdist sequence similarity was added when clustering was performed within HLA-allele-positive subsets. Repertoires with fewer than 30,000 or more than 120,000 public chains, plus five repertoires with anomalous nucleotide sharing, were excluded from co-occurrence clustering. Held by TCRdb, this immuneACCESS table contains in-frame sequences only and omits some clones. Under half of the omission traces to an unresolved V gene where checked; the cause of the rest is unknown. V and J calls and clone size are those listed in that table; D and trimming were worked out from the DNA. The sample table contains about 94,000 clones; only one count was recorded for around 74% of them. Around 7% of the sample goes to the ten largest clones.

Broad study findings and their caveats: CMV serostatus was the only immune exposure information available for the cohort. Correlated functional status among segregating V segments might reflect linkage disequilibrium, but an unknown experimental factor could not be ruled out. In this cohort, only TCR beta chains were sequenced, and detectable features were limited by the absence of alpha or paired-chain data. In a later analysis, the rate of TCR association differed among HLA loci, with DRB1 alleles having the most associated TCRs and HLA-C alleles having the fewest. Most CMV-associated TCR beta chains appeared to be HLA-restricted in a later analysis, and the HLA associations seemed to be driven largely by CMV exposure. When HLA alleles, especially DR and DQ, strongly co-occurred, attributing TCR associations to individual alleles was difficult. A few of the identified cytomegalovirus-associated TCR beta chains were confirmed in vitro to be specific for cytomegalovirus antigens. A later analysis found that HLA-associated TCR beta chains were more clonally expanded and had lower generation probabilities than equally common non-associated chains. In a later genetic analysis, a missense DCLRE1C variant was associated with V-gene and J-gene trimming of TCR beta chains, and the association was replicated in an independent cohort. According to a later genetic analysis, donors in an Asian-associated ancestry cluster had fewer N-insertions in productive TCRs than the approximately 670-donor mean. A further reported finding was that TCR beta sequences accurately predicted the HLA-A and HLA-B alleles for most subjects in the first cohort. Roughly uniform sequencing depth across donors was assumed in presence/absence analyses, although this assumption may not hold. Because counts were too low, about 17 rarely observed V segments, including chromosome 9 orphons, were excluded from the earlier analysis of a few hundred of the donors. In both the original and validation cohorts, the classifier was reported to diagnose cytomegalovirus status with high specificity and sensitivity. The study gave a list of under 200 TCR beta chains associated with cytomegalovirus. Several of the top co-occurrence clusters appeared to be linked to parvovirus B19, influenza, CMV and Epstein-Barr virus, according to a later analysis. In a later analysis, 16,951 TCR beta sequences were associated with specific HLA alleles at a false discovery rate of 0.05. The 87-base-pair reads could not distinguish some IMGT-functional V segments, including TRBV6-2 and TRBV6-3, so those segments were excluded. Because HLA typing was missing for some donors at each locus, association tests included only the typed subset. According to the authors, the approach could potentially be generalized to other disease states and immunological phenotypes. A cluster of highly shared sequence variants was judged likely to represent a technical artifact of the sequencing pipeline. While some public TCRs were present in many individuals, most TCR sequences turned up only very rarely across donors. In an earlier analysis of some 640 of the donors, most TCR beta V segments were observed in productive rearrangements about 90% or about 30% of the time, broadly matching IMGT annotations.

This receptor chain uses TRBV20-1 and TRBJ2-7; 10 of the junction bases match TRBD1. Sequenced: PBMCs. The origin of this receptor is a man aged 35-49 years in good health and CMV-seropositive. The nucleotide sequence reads TGCAGTGCCCTGACAGGGGGCGTGCAGTACTTC. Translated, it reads CSALTGGVQYF.